This record covers a single T cell receptor beta chain. Seattle cases were enrolled at active infection and followed longitudinally. The data belong to a study of blood T cell repertoires in COVID-19. Study as a whole: Italy, Spain and the United States were the sources of the convalescent and acute COVID-19 samples. In each case, the material was cDNA or gDNA derived from T cells, B-cell-depleted T cells, or PBMCs.

From germline, CDR1 is MNHEY and CDR2 SVGAGI. The CDR3 sequence is 14 residues long. Trimming took off 6 bases at V and 7 bases at J, with 18 bases between the two ends. As originally analysed: Reference gene primers were amplified, and this amplification served to estimate nucleated cell counts. The data were produced by immunoSEQ multiplex PCR, yet TCRdb's version contains in-frame clones alone and is incomplete. Clone size and the V and J calls come from that table; the DNA yielded D and trimming. The data contain 150,000 to 200,000 clones, around nine tenths of them singletons. The sequenced sample consisted of peripheral blood. V gene TRBV6-5 combines with J gene TRBJ1-1; no reliable D call. The TCR sequence derives from a woman aged 70 to 79 with COVID-19, enrolled during active disease. The CDR3 DNA reads TGTGCCAGCAGAACCCCCGGAGGTATCGGTGAAGCTTTCTTT. Amino acid sequence: CASRTPGGIGEAFF.